This T cell receptor (beta chain) was identified during a study of human T cells and chemical hapten exposure. Time point in this sample: pre-sensitization, week 0. Regarding treatment: therapeutic diphenylcyclopropenone sensitization with weekly scalp DPC. Library construction involved attaching unique molecular identifiers to individual cDNA molecules, which allowed quantitative, reproducible TCR counting. TCRdb redid the calling of the RACE reads with MiXCR, one entry per CDR3 protein. The sample shows about 380,000 distinct CDR3 sequences, 4% to 6% of them seen only once. Study-wide findings and caveats: Expanded TCRs clustered into significantly more large CDR3 similarity groups than controls, the analysis revealed.

At least ten counts were recorded for this clonotype. Antigen specificity is unknown. Germline loops: CDR1 LGHNA, CDR2 YNFKEQ. The V end lost 4 bases, the J end lost 1 base, and 22 bases lay between the germline ends. The CDR3 has 18 residues. The rearrangement uses TRBV4-2 and TRBJ1-2, with D perhaps matching TRBD1 (5 bases). The sequencing here drew on whole blood, taken in connection with sensitization to the hapten diphenylcyclopropenone (DPC). The TCR comes from a woman in her forties or fifties with alopecia areata. Some clones in this sample may be carry-over from other donors' samples. The CDR3 DNA follows: TGTGCCAGCAGCCTAAGACCGGGACGGGCAGAATATAACTATGGCTACACCTTC. Its translation is CASSLRPGRAEYNYGYTF.